What follows are 12 T cell receptor beta chains derived from one specimen sequenced in a study of OX40 agonist ivuxolimab in advanced cancers. Profiling relied on immunoSEQ multiplex PCR, and the TCRdb table lists in-frame clones only, not all of them. The sample has approximately 68,000 clones; 85% to 90% are singletons. The specimen comprised CD4+ or CD8+ T cells sorted from blood, sampled in a trial of the OX40 agonist ivuxolimab. The receptor source for this set is an adult with an advanced solid tumor such as melanoma, head and neck, liver or kidney cancer.

The chain uses TRBV6-1 and TRBJ2-3; D unclear. Germline V gives CDR1 MNHNS, CDR2 SASEGT. Trimming took off 6 bases at V and 4 bases at J, with 8 bases between the two ends. The CDR3 is made up of 12 amino acids. The chain's CDR3 is CASRTDSDTQYF. The CDR3, as DNA: TGTGCCAGCAGAACTGATTCAGATACGCAGTATTTT.

V gene TRBV28 combines with J gene TRBJ2-7, with D perhaps matching TRBD2 (7 bases). The V gene lost 10 bases and the J gene lost 6 bases, with 19 bases spanning the gap. In germline, CDR1 is MDHEN, CDR2 SYDVKM. The CDR3 covers 13 residues. The CDR3 bases are TGTGCCACCCTAGGGGGAGGGTATAGCGAGCAGTACTTC. It yields the protein CATLGGGYSEQYF. Drawing the rest from reference TRBV28 and TRBJ2-7, the complete variable domain is DVKVTQSSRYLVKRTGEKVFLECVQDMDHENMFWYRQDPGLGLRLIYFSYDVKMKEKGDIPEGYSVSREKKERFSLILESASTNQTSMYLCATLGGGYSEQYFGPGTRLTVT.

This clone came up once. V gene TRBV10-3 combines with J gene TRBJ1-4, with TRBD1 matching 9 bases. V was clipped by 2 bases and J by 6 bases; unmatched bases: 4. CDR1 ENHRY and CDR2 SYGVKD come from the germline V gene. The CDR3 has 15 residues. The CDR3 DNA reads as TGTGCCATCAGTGAGCCAGGGACAGGGTATGAAAAACTGTTTTTT. Amino acid sequence: CAISEPGTGYEKLFF.

J is TRBJ2-5 and V is TRBV15; 7 bases map to TRBD2. CDR1 is LNHNV, CDR2 YYDKDF, per germline (reference sequence). The trim removed 0 bases at V and 5 bases at J, leaving 6 bases unmatched. This CDR3 has 15 amino acids. CDR3 residues: CATSRDLGGGETQYF. In DNA form, the CDR3 reads TGTGCCACCAGCAGAGATTTGGGGGGAGGGGAGACCCAGTACTTC.

The chain recombines TRBV5-1 with TRBJ2-6, with no clear D. Germline V gene data show CDR1 as SGHRS and CDR2 as YFSETQ. The CDR3 length is 15 residues. The V and J ends lost 2 bases and 1 base respectively, with 7 bases between them. CDR3 sequence reads: CASSFTVSGANVLTF. In nucleotides, the CDR3 is TGCGCCAGCAGCTTTACAGTATCTGGGGCCAACGTCCTGACTTTC.

The chain joins TRBV4-1 to TRBJ2-6; 13 bases fit TRBD2. Germline V CDR1 and CDR2: MGHRA, YSYEKL. The CDR3 has 18 amino acids. Trimming cost V 4 bases and J 0 bases; bases outside gene matches: 3. The CDR3 nucleotides read TGCGCCAGCAGCCTCACTAGCGGGGGGGACTCTGGGGCCAACGTCCTGACTTTC. Protein: CASSLTSGGDSGANVLTF.

This chain connects TRBV18 to TRBJ2-5; D possibly corresponds to TRBD1 (6 bases). Germline V gives CDR1 KGHSH, CDR2 LQKENI. Trimming removed 2 bases at V and 5 bases at J, with 9 bases between. This CDR3 has 13 residues. The CDR3 DNA sequence: TGTGCCAGCTCACCAGGGGGCTGGGAGACCCAGTACTTC. Translating it yields CASSPGGWETQYF.

The rearrangement links TRBV19 to TRBJ2-1; the D gene could be TRBD1 or TRBD2 (6 bases each). V lost 7 bases and J 9 bases, leaving 16 bases between the germline ends. The CDR3 runs 13 residues. Germline V lookup: CDR1 LNHDA, CDR2 SQIVND (reference sequence). The CDR3 DNA reads TGTGCCAGTACTCCCAGGAGGGGGAGTGAGCAGTTCTTC. This sequence encodes CASTPRRGSEQFF.

V usage is TRBV5-6 and J usage is TRBJ1-3; weak D call: TRBD1 (5 bases). There are 15 residues in the CDR3. Trimming stripped 2 bases from V and 0 bases from J, with 9 bases between. Germline loops: CDR1 SGHDT, CDR2 YYEEEE. This CDR3 is CASSLRGASGNTIYF. CDR3 nucleotides: TGTGCCAGCAGCTTACGAGGGGCCTCTGGAAACACCATATATTTT.

This chain uses TRBV13 with TRBJ1-4; weak D call: TRBD1 (6 bases). The V gene's germline CDR1 is PRHDT and CDR2 FYEKMQ (reference sequence). With 2 bases removed from V and 8 bases from J, the gap between germline ends came to 12 bases. The CDR3 sequence is 14 residues long. CDR3 region: CASSLSGEGEKLFF. DNA of the CDR3: TGTGCCAGCAGCTTATCAGGGGAGGGGGAAAAACTGTTTTTT.

The genes are TRBV11-2 and TRBJ2-5; TRBD2 matches 10 bases. The CDR3 is made up of 15 amino acids. In germline, CDR1 is SGHAT, CDR2 FQNNGV. V shed 3 bases and J 5 bases; nucleotides not matched to a gene: 6. CDR3 bases: TGTGCCAGCAGCTTGAATAGCGGGGGGTGGGAGACCCAGTACTTC. Protein: CASSLNSGGWETQYF.

The genes are TRBV7-9 and TRBJ1-2, with 8 nucleotides matching TRBD1. The trim removed 5 bases at V and 2 bases at J, leaving 1 base unmatched. This CDR3 comprises 13 residues. Per germline, CDR1 SEHNR and CDR2 FQNEAQ (reference sequence). The CDR3 coding sequence is TGTGCCAGCAGCGGACAGGGCAACTATGGCTACACCTTC. It translates to CASSGQGNYGYTF.